Listed below are T cell receptor beta chains from one sample, sequenced in a study of control samples from healthy donors and cancer patients. TCRdb's copy holds only in-frame clones and misses some; the assay was immunoSEQ multiplex PCR. The data show about 170,000 clones, 90% to 95% seen once. Sequences were obtained from blood. The receptors stem from a woman in her twenties or thirties in good health. Both conserved end residues are part of each CDR3. A D gene is named only where the DNA matches it firmly. Where a row states a size, it is once, few, many or the class of an expanded clone; other rows omit it.

d_call | j_call | clone_size | v_call | cdr3_aa | cdr3_nt
. | TRBJ2-5 | . | TRBV5-1 | CASSLQGETQYF | TGCGCCAGCAGCTTGCAGGGGGAGACCCAGTACTTC
TRBD2 | TRBJ2-7 | . | TRBV5-3 | CARSLSGRAYEQYF | TGTGCCAGAAGCTTGAGCGGGAGGGCCTACGAGCAGTACTTC
TRBD1 | TRBJ1-2 | . | TRBV6-5 | CASGPDRGGYGYTF | TGTGCCAGCGGCCCCGACAGGGGCGGCTATGGCTACACCTTC
TRBD1 | TRBJ2-5 | once | TRBV5-1 | CASSWSGQGQETQYF | TGCGCCAGCAGCTGGTCGGGACAGGGCCAAGAGACCCAGTACTTC
. | TRBJ1-2 | . | TRBV4-3 | CASSQQVSNYGYTF | TGCGCCAGCAGCCAACAGGTTTCTAACTATGGCTACACCTTC
TRBD1 | TRBJ1-2 | . | TRBV6-6 | CASSTGTGGVGYTF | TGTGCCAGCAGCACCGGGACAGGGGGAGTAGGCTACACCTTC
TRBD1 | TRBJ2-2 | . | TRBV3-1/TRBV3-2 | CASTRGTGELFF | TGTGCCAGCACCAGGGGGACCGGGGAGCTGTTTTTT
TRBD1 | TRBJ1-1 | . | TRBV5-1 | CASRQGDTEAFF | TGCGCCAGCAGGCAGGGGGACACTGAAGCTTTCTTT
. | TRBJ2-7 | . | TRBV7-3 | CASSALYEQYF | TGTGCCAGCAGCGCCCTCTACGAGCAGTACTTC
. | TRBJ2-7 | . | TRBV6-2/TRBV6-3 | CASSYSGVINEQYF | TGTGCCAGCAGTTACTCCGGGGTTATAAACGAGCAGTACTTC